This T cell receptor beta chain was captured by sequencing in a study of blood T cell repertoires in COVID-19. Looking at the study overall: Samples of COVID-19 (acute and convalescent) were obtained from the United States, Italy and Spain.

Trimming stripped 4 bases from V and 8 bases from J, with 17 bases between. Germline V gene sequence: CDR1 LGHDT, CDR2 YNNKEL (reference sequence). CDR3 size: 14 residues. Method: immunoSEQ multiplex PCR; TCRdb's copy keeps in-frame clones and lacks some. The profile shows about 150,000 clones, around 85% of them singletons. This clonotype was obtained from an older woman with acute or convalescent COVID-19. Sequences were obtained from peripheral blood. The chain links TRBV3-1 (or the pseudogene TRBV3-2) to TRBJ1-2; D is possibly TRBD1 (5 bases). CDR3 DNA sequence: TGTGCCAGCAGCCCGTTTGTGCAGGGTCGCGGCTACACCTTC. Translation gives CASSPFVQGRGYTF.